This T cell receptor beta chain was identified during a study of low-dose radiotherapy and immunotherapy resistance in tumors. Germline loops: CDR1 PRHDT, CDR2 FYEKMQ (reference sequence). There are 21 residues in the CDR3. V gave up 5 bases and J gave up 5 bases; unmatched junction bases: 22. As regards this clonotype: A far larger clone lies a single base away; this is likely a read error.

TRAV- and TRBV-specific primers, spanning alpha and beta chains, primed first-strand cDNA. A constant-region primer paired with the V-primer adapter amplified TCRs over about 18 PCR cycles. TCRdb analysed the reads with MiXCR anew, one entry per CDR3 protein. The data show roughly 95,000 distinct CDR3 sequences, more than 20% seen once. This sample's time point: after trial treatment. Treatment given: LDRT plus nivolumab, ipilimumab, low-dose cyclophosphamide and aspirin (RACIN trial). V gene TRBV13 combines with J gene TRBJ2-1, with 12 bases lining up with TRBD1. The sequenced sample was PBMCs, obtained after low-dose radiotherapy plus immunotherapy. This TCR came from a female donor with ovarian cancer. DNA for the CDR3: TGTGCCAGCAGCGTGAACGTTTGGGACAGGGGGCGAGATTTAAGGAACAATGAGCAGTTCTTC. Translation: CASSVNVWDRGRDLRNNEQFF. Combining the CDR3 with reference TRBV13 and TRBJ2-1 gives the whole variable domain AAGVIQSPRHLIKEKRETATLKCYPIPRHDTVYWYQQGPGQDPQFLISFYEKMQSDKGSIPDRFSAQQFSDYHSELNMSSLELGDSALYFCASSVNVWDRGRDLRNNEQFFGPGTRLTVL.